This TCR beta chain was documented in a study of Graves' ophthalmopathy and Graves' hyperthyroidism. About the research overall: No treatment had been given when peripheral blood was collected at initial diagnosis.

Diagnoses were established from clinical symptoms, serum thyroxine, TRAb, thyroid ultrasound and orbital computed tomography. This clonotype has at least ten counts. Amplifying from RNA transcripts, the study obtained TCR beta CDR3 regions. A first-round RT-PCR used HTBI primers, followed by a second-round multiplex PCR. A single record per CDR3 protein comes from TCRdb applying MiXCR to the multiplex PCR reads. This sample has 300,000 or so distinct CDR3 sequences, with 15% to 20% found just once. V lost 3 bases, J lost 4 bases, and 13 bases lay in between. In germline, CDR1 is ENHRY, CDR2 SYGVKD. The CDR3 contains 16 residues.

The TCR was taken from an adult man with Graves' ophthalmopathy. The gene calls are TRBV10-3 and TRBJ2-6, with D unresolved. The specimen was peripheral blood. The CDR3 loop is CAISESEGWGANVLTF. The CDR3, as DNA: TGTGCCATCAGTGAATCCGAAGGGTGGGGGGCCAACGTCCTGACTTTC.